This TCR beta chain was sequenced in a study of T cell repertoires in cytomegalovirus infection. The germline V gene has CDR1 SNHLY and CDR2 FYNNEI. The V end was cut by 5 bases, the J end by 3 bases, with 13 bases between. This CDR3 has 14 residues. TCRdb processed the reads anew with MiXCR; each CDR3 protein has one entry. The sample yields about a million distinct CDR3 sequences, around 29% seen once. This clonotype showed up just once. Its antigen is undetermined. Overall study results and limits: Cumulative frequency of public TCR beta families picked out carriers of CMV plus the relevant HLA. Ex vivo responses were dominated by HLA-C-restricted CMV-specific TCR beta clonotypes.

The material was cultured CD8+ T cells from PBMCs, obtained from culture after CMV antigen stimulation. The clonotype originates from a human donor in good health (CMV status not recorded). Some clones in this sample may be carry-over from other donors' samples. The chain couples TRBV2 to TRBJ2-5; D perhaps matches TRBD2 (6 bases). CDR3 bases: TGTGCCAGCAGTAACCCCAGGGAGGAAGAGACCCAGTACTTC. This translates into CASSNPREEETQYF.